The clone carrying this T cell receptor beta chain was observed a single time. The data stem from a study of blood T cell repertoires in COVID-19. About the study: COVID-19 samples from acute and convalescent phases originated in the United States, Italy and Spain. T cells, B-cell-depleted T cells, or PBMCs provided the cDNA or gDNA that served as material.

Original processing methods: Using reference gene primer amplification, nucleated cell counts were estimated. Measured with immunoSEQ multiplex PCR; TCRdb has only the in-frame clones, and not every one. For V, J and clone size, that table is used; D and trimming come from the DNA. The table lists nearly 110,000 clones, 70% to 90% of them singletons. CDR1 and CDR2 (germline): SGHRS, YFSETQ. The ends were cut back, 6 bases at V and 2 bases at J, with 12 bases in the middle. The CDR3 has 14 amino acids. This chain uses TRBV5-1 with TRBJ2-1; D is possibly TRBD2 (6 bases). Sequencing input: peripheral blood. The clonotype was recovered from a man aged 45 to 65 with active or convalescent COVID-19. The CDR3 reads CASNPGAAYNEQFF. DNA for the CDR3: TGCGCCAGCAACCCGGGAGCGGCCTACAATGAGCAGTTCTTC. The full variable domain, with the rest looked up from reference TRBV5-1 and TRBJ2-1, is KAGVTQTPRYLIKTRGQQVTLSCSPISGHRSVSWYQQTPGQGLQFLFEYFSETQRNKGNFPGRFSGRQFSNSRSEMNVSTLELGDSALYLCASNPGAAYNEQFFGPGTRLTVL.